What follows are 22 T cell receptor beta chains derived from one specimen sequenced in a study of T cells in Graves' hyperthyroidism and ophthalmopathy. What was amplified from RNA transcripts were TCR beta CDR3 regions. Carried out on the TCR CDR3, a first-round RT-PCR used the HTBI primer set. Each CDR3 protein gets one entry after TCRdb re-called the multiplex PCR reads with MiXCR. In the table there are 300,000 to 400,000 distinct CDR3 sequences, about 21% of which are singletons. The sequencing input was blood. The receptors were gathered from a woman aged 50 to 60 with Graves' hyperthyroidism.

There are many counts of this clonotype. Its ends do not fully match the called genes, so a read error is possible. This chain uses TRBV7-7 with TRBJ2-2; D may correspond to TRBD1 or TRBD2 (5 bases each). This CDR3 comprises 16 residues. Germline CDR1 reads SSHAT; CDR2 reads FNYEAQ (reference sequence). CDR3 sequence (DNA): TGTGCTAGCAGCTTAGGTGGGACCGCGAACACCGGGGAGCTGTTTTTT. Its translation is CASSLGGTANTGELFF.

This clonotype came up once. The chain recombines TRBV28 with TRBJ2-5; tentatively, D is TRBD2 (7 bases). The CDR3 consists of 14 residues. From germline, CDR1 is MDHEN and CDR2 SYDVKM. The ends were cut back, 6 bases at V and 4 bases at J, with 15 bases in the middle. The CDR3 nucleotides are TGTGCCAGCAGCCCAAGGGGAGGGGGAGAGACCCAGTACTTC. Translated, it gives CASSPRGGGETQYF.

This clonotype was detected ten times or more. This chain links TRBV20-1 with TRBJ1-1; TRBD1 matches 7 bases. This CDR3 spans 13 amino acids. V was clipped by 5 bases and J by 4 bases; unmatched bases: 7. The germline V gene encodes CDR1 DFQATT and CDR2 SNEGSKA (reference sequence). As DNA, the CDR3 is TGCAGTGCTCTTCGGACAGGAGGCACTGAAGCTTTCTTT. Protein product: CSALRTGGTEAFF.

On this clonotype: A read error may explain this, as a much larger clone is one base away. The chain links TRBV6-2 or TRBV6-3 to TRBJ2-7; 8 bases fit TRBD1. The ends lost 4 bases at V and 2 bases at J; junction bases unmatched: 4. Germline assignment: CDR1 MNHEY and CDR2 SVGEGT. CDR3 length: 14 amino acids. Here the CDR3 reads CASSFETGAYEQYF. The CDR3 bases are TGTGCCAGCAGTTTTGAGACAGGGGCCTACGAGCAGTACTTC.

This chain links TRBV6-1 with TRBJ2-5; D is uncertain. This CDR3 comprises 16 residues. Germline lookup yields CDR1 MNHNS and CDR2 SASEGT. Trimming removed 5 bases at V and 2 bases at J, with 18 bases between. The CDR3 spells CASSRNMPQRQETQYF. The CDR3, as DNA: TGTGCCAGCAGTCGAAATATGCCCCAGCGACAAGAGACCCAGTACTTC.

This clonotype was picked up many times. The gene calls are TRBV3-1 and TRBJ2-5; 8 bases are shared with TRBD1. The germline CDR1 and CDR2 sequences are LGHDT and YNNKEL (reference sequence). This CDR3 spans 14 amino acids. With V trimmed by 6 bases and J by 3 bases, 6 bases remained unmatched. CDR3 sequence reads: CASSRQGTKETQYF. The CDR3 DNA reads TGTGCCAGCAGTCGACAGGGGACAAAAGAGACCCAGTACTTC.

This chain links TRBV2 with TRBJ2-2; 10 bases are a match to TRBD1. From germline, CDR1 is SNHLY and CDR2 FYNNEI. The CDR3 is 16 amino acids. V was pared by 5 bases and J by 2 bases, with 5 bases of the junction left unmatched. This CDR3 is CASSKGTGENTGELFF. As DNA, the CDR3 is TGTGCCAGCAGTAAAGGGACAGGGGAAAACACCGGGGAGCTGTTTTTT.

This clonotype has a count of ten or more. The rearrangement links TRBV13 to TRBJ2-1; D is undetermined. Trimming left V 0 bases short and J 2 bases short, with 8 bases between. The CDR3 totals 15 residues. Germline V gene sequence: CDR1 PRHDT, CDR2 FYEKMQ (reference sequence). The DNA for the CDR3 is TGTGCCAGCAGCTTAGGCGACTCTACCTACAATGAGCAGTTCTTC. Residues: CASSLGDSTYNEQFF.

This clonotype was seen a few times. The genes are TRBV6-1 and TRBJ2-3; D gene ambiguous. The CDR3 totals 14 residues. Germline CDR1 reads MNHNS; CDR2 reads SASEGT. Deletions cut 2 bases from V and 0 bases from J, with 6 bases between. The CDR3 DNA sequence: TGTGCCAGCAGTGAAAAGGGCAGCACAGATACGCAGTATTTT. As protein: CASSEKGSTDTQYF.

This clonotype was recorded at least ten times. The CDR3 here is CSAQGLAGVYNEQFF. Written as DNA, the CDR3 is TGCAGTGCCCAGGGACTAGCGGGAGTTTACAATGAGCAGTTCTTC. The rearrangement uses TRBV20-1 and TRBJ2-1, with 14 bases lining up with TRBD2. The CDR3 length is 15 residues. The V segment lost 6 bases and the J segment 4 bases; nucleotides outside the gene matches: 5. Germline V gene lookup returns CDR1 DFQATT and CDR2 SNEGSKA (reference sequence).

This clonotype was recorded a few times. The CDR3: CASSGGNNQPQHF. CDR3 sequence (DNA): TGTGCCAGCTCAGGGGGCAACAATCAGCCCCAGCATTTT. This chain connects TRBV18 to TRBJ1-5; D is possibly TRBD1 (6 bases). This CDR3 is built from 13 residues. Germline assignment: CDR1 KGHSH and CDR2 LQKENI. The V end was cut by 5 bases, the J end by 3 bases, with 8 bases between.

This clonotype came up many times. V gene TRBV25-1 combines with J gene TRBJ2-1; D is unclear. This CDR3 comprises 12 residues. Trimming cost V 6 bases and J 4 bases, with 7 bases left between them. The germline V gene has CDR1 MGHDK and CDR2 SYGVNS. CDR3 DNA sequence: TGTGCCAGCAGCCGGGCATACAATGAGCAGTTCTTC. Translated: CASSRAYNEQFF.

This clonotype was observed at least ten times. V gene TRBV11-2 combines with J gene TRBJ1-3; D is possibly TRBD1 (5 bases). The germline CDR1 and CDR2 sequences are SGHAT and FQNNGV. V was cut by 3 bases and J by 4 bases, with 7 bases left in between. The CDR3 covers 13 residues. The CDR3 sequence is CASSFPGGNTIYF. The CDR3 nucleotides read TGTGCCAGCAGCTTCCCAGGGGGAAACACCATATATTTT.

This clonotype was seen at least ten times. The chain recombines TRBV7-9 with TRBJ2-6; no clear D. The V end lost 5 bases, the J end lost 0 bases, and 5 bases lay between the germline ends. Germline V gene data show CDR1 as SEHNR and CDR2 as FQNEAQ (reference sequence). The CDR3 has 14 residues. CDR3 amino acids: CASSRSSGANVLTF. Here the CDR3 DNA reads TGTGCCAGCAGCCGCAGCTCTGGGGCCAACGTCCTGACTTTC.

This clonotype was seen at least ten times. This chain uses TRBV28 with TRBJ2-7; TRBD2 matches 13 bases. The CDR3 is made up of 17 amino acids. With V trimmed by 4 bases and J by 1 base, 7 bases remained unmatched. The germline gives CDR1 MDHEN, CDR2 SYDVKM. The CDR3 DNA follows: TGTGCCAGCAGTTATGGACTAGCGGGGGCGACTTCCTACGAGCAGTACTTC. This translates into CASSYGLAGATSYEQYF.

CDR3 coding DNA: TGTGCCAGCAGCTTCTTCACGAACACCGGGGAGCTGTTTTTT. Its protein is CASSFFTNTGELFF. This sequence joins TRBV11-3 and TRBJ2-2, with no clear D. CDR1 is SGHNT, CDR2 YENEEA, per germline. CDR3 length equals 14 residues. The ends were cut back, 3 bases at V and 0 bases at J, with 5 bases in the middle.

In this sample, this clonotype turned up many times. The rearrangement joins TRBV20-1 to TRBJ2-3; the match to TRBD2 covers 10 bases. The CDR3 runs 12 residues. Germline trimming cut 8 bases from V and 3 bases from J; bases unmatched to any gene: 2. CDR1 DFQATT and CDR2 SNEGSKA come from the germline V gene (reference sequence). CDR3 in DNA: TGCAGTCTAGCGGGAGTTACAGATACGCAGTATTTT. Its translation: CSLAGVTDTQYF.

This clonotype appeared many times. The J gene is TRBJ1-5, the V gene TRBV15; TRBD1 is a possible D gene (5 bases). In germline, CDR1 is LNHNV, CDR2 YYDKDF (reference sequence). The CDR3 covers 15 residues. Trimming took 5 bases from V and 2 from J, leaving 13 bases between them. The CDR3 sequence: CATSPGLGGNQPQHF. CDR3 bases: TGTGCCACCAGCCCGGGCCTAGGGGGCAATCAGCCCCAGCATTTT. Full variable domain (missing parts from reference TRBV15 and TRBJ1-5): DAMVIQNPRYQVTQFGKPVTLSCSQTLNHNVMYWYQQKSSQAPKLLFHYYDKDFNNEADTPDNFQSRRPNTSFCFLDIRSPGLGDTAMYLCATSPGLGGNQPQHFGDGTRLSIL.

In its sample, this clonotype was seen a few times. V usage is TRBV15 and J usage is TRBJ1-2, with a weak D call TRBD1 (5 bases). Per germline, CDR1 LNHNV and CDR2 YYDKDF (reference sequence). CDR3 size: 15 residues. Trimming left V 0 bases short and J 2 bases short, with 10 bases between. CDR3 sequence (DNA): TGTGCCACCAGCAGAGATGGGACCGCGAACTATGGCTACACCTTC. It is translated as CATSRDGTANYGYTF.

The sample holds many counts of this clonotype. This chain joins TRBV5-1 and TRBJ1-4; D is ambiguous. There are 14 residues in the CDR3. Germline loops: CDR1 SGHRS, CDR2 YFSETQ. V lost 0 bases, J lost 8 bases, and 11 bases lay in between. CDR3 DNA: TGCGCCAGCAGCTTGGGCTACCGTGGAGAAAAACTGTTTTTT. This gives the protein CASSLGYRGEKLFF.

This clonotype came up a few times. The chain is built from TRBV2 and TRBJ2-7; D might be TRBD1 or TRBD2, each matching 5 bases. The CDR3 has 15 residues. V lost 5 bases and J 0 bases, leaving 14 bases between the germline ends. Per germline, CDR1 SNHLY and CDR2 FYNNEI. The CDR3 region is CASSPTGRSSYEQYF. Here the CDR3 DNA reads TGTGCCAGCAGTCCCACGGGACGGAGCTCCTACGAGCAGTACTTC.

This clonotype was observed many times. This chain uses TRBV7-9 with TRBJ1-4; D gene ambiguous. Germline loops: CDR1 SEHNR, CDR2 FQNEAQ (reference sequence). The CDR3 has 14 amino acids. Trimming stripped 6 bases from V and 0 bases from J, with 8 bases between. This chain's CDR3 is CASRAYATNEKLFF. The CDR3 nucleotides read TGTGCCAGCAGGGCATATGCAACTAATGAAAAACTGTTTTTT.